The 19 T cell receptor beta chains below were found in one sample sequenced in a study of blood T cell repertoires in COVID-19. Assay used: immunoSEQ multiplex PCR; TCRdb lists only in-frame clones, some missing. The data hold a few hundred thousand clones, with 75% to 85% observed a single time. Input material: PBMCs or T cells enriched from blood (not recorded which). Every receptor here comes from a middle-aged woman with acute COVID-19.

The CDR3 loop is CASSPSTGGQYNEQFF. Written as DNA, the CDR3 is TGCGCCAGCAGCCCATCGACAGGGGGTCAATACAATGAGCAGTTCTTC. The chain employs TRBV5-1 and TRBJ2-1; 9 nucleotides align to TRBD1. V gave up 4 bases and J gave up 4 bases; unmatched junction bases: 9. Germline CDR1 SGHRS, CDR2 YFSETQ. The CDR3 consists of 16 residues.

This clone has a handful of counts. The chain couples TRBV28 to TRBJ2-1; 8 bases match TRBD1. Germline V gives CDR1 MDHEN, CDR2 SYDVKM. CDR3 length equals 16 residues. J gave up 3 bases and V 4 bases, and 8 bases lay outside the gene matches. The CDR3 region is CASSSALGQVYNEQFF. CDR3 coding DNA: TGTGCCAGCAGTTCCGCATTGGGACAGGTCTACAATGAGCAGTTCTTC.

The rearrangement uses TRBV19 and TRBJ1-5, with 7 bases matching TRBD1. Germline V gene lookup returns CDR1 LNHDA and CDR2 SQIVND (reference sequence). Trimming at V came to 3 bases and at J to 4 bases, leaving 6 bases not matched to a gene. The CDR3 sequence is 15 residues long. The CDR3 nucleotides are TGTGCCAGTAGTATCGAGGGACAGTCAAATCAGCCCCAGCATTTT. It is translated as CASSIEGQSNQPQHF. Drawing the rest from reference TRBV19 and TRBJ1-5, the complete variable domain is DGGITQSPKYLFRKEGQNVTLSCEQNLNHDAMYWYRQDPGQGLRLIYYSQIVNDFQKGDIAEGYSVSREKKESFPLTVTSAQKNPTAFYLCASSIEGQSNQPQHFGDGTRLSIL.

The V call is TRBV19, the J call TRBJ1-1; D possibly corresponds to TRBD1 (5 bases). The CDR3 extends over 16 amino acids. Germline CDR1 is LNHDA and CDR2 is SQIVND (reference sequence). Trimming removed 4 bases at V and 0 bases at J, with 15 bases between. CDR3 sequence: CASSTAVGGMNTEAFF. In nucleotides, the CDR3 is TGTGCCAGTAGTACCGCCGTGGGGGGTATGAACACTGAAGCTTTCTTT.

This chain connects TRBV28 to TRBJ1-2, with D unclear. The germline CDR1 and CDR2 sequences are MDHEN and SYDVKM. The CDR3 length is 13 residues. The V gene lost 6 bases and the J gene lost 4 bases, with 12 bases spanning the gap. CDR3 sequence: CASRRTAGYGYTF. DNA of the CDR3: TGTGCCAGCAGACGGACGGCGGGCTATGGCTACACCTTC.

This sequence joins TRBV30 and TRBJ1-4; weak D call: TRBD1 (6 bases). V lost 7 bases to trimming and J lost 8 bases, with 26 bases between them. The length of the CDR3 is 16 residues. The germline CDR1 and CDR2 sequences are GTSNPN and SVGIG (reference sequence). The CDR3 protein is CALRGGAGVNEEKLFF. The CDR3 nucleotides are TGTGCCTTGAGGGGTGGAGCAGGGGTAAATGAAGAAAAACTGTTTTTT.

The CDR3 nucleotides read TGTGCCAGCAGTCGACAGTCTGGGACTTTCTTT. Amino acid sequence: CASSRQSGTFF. The chain couples TRBV12-3 or TRBV12-4 to TRBJ1-1; D perhaps matches TRBD1 (5 bases). This CDR3 spans 11 amino acids. V was shortened by 5 bases and J by 12 bases, with 13 bases between the two germline ends.

V gene TRBV5-1 combines with J gene TRBJ1-1, with D hard to call. Trimming stripped 1 base from V and 2 bases from J, with 6 bases between. Germline-derived CDR1 and CDR2 are SGHRS and YFSETQ. The CDR3 spans 13 residues. The CDR3 DNA is TGCGCCAGCAGCTTGACAAAAAACACTGAAGCTTTCTTT. It yields the protein CASSLTKNTEAFF.

The chain is built from TRBV19 and TRBJ1-2; TRBD1 might be the D (5 bases). V lost 8 bases, J lost 6 bases, and 13 bases lay in between. CDR1 is LNHDA and CDR2 is SQIVND in the germline V gene (reference sequence). The CDR3 spans 12 residues. The CDR3 DNA sequence: TGTGCCAGTTTTACGGCAGGGCATGGCTACACCTTC. This codes for CASFTAGHGYTF.

The J gene is TRBJ1-6, the V gene TRBV18, with 8 positions matching TRBD1. The CDR3 spans 15 residues. CDR1 and CDR2 from the germline V gene are KGHSH and LQKENI. V shed 3 bases and J 7 bases; nucleotides not matched to a gene: 5. CDR3 sequence (DNA): TGTGCCAGCTCACCCGGACAGGGAGAAAATTCACCCCTCCACTTT. This sequence encodes CASSPGQGENSPLHF. The full variable domain, its missing parts supplied by reference TRBV18 and TRBJ1-6, is NAGVMQNPRHLVRRRGQEARLRCSPMKGHSHVYWYRQLPEEGLKFMVYLQKENIIDESGMPKERFSAEFPKEGPSILRIQQVVRGDSAAYFCASSPGQGENSPLHFGNGTRLTVT.

This clone appeared a single time. The J gene is TRBJ2-1, the V gene TRBV5-1; the match to TRBD1 covers 12 bases. The CDR3 covers 15 residues. CDR1 is SGHRS and CDR2 is YFSETQ in the germline V gene. J gave up 9 bases and V 5 bases, and 9 bases lay outside the gene matches. The CDR3 spells CASSEEGQGASEQFF. DNA of the CDR3: TGCGCCAGCAGTGAGGAGGGACAGGGGGCAAGTGAGCAGTTCTTC. Full variable domain (rest looked up from reference TRBV5-1 and TRBJ2-1): KAGVTQTPRYLIKTRGQQVTLSCSPISGHRSVSWYQQTPGQGLQFLFEYFSETQRNKGNFPGRFSGRQFSNSRSEMNVSTLELGDSALYLCASSEEGQGASEQFFGPGTRLTVL.

V and J are TRBV3-1 (or the pseudogene TRBV3-2) and TRBJ1-5; D possibly corresponds to TRBD1 (6 bases). The germline gives CDR1 LGHDT, CDR2 YNNKEL (reference sequence). V was trimmed by 4 bases and J by 9 bases, leaving 13 bases between them. The CDR3 covers 13 residues. The CDR3 DNA sequence: TGTGCCAGCAGCCCACAACAGGGATCGCCCCAGCATTTT. Its protein product is CASSPQQGSPQHF.

This clone appeared once. The chain joins TRBV15 to TRBJ1-1; TRBD1 is a possible D gene (5 bases). The germline V gene encodes CDR1 LNHNV and CDR2 YYDKDF (reference sequence). The CDR3 is 14 amino acids. The V end lost 0 bases, the J end lost 5 bases, and 10 bases lay between the germline ends. Here the CDR3 reads CATSRDVGGTEAFF. The CDR3 DNA follows: TGTGCCACCAGCAGAGATGTGGGGGGGACTGAAGCTTTCTTT. Full variable domain (remainder filled in from reference TRBV15 and TRBJ1-1): DAMVIQNPRYQVTQFGKPVTLSCSQTLNHNVMYWYQQKSSQAPKLLFHYYDKDFNNEADTPDNFQSRRPNTSFCFLDIRSPGLGDTAMYLCATSRDVGGTEAFFGQGTRLTVV.

The rearrangement uses TRBV19 and TRBJ2-3, with TRBD1 matching over 9 bases. CDR3 size: 16 residues. Germline-derived CDR1 and CDR2 are LNHDA and SQIVND (reference sequence). With 3 bases clipped from V and 0 bases from J, the junction kept 4 bases outside the gene matches. The CDR3 sequence: CASSITGTGSTDTQYF. CDR3 bases: TGTGCCAGTAGTATTACCGGGACAGGGAGCACAGATACGCAGTATTTT.

This chain links TRBV14 with TRBJ1-1; TRBD1 might be the D (6 bases). V was shortened by 8 bases and J by 4 bases, with 14 bases between the two germline ends. This CDR3 contains 13 residues. Germline V gene sequence: CDR1 SGHDN, CDR2 FVKESK. The CDR3 region has the DNA TGTGCCAGCGGCCGGCAGGGGAGCACTGAAGCTTTCTTT. It codes for CASGRQGSTEAFF. The full variable domain, its missing parts supplied by reference TRBV14 and TRBJ1-1, is EAGVTQFPSHSVIEKGQTVTLRCDPISGHDNLYWYRRVMGKEIKFLLHFVKESKQDESGMPNNRFLAERTGGTYSTLKVQPAELEDSGVYFCASGRQGSTEAFFGQGTRLTVV.

V gene TRBV9 combines with J gene TRBJ1-3; D is unclear. Between the trimmed V and J ends, which lost 0 bases and 0 bases, there was a span of 7 bases. Germline CDR1 reads SGDLS; CDR2 reads YYNGEE. CDR3 size: 15 residues. CDR3 loop: CASSVETASGNTIYF. CDR3 bases: TGTGCCAGCAGCGTAGAAACAGCCTCTGGAAACACCATATATTTT. Filled out from reference TRBV9 and TRBJ1-3, the complete variable domain reads DSGVTQTPKHLITATGQRVTLRCSPRSGDLSVYWYQQSLDQGLQFLIQYYNGEERAKGNILERFSAQQFPDLHSELNLSSLELGDSALYFCASSVETASGNTIYFGEGSWLTVV.

This clone was seen a handful of times. V gene TRBV2 combines with J gene TRBJ2-7; D is possibly TRBD2 (6 bases). The CDR3 sequence is 14 residues long. Trimming cost V 6 bases and J 6 bases, with 18 bases left between them. CDR1 and CDR2 from the germline V gene are SNHLY and FYNNEI. CDR3 sequence (DNA): TGTGCCAGCAGCGGGACTCTAGGCGTCATCGAGCAGTACTTC. Translating gives CASSGTLGVIEQYF.

V and J are TRBV3-1 (or the pseudogene TRBV3-2) and TRBJ2-5, with a possible D match to TRBD1 (7 bases). V was shortened by 4 bases and J by 5 bases, with 20 bases between the two germline ends. The CDR3 has 16 residues. Germline V gene lookup returns CDR1 LGHDT and CDR2 YNNKEL (reference sequence). The CDR3 DNA sequence: TGTGCCAGCAGCCTTCGGGGGCCAAGGGGGCTTGAGACCCAGTACTTC. Protein product: CASSLRGPRGLETQYF.

This CDR3 is CASKQGSWNTEAFF. The CDR3 DNA sequence: TGTGCCAGTAAACAGGGTTCGTGGAACACTGAAGCTTTCTTT. The chain combines TRBV27 with TRBJ1-1; a possible D gene is TRBD1 (6 bases). The germline gives CDR1 MNHEY, CDR2 SMNVEV (reference sequence). The CDR3 is 14 amino acids. V dropped 9 bases and J dropped 1 base, with 15 bases sitting between them.